The following is a T cell receptor beta chain sequence with its context. Antigen specificity is unknown. With 0 bases clipped from V and 8 bases from J, the junction kept 17 bases outside the gene matches. The CDR3 totals 18 residues. Germline-derived CDR1 and CDR2 are DFQATT and SNEGSKA (reference sequence). Through a sample-barcoded 5' primer and a J-beta primer mix, a second PCR was run for roughly 6 to 12 cycles. Each cDNA molecule received a tag from a template-switch adaptor that had 12 random nucleotides. Each CDR3 protein is one row after TCRdb ran MiXCR on the 5' RACE reads. The sample includes 700,000 or so distinct CDR3 sequences, around two fifths of them seen just once. The data derive from a study of blood T cells in healthy people across ages. Broader study findings: Measured against age, TCR beta diversity per million T cells decreased in a roughly linear manner. There was a strong correlation between TCR beta diversity and naive T cell percentage. Comparison with aged donors showed that long-lived donors had more naive CD4+ cells and higher diversity.

The V and J genes are TRBV20-1 and TRBJ2-1; 9 positions agree with TRBD2. Material: blood. This sequence was found in an elderly man in good health. The DNA of the CDR3 is TGCAGTGCTAGAGATCAGTCTCGGCTAGCGGGAAGAGGGGATGAGCAGTTCTTC. It is translated as CSARDQSRLAGRGDEQFF.